The rows below give T cell receptor beta chains drawn from one sample of a study of cytomegalovirus exposure and HLA in healthy donors. Generated by immunoSEQ multiplex PCR, the TCRdb table keeps only in-frame clones and is missing some. The sample includes fewer than 200,000 clones, approximately 82% of them seen just once. Sequenced input: PBMCs. The origin of the receptors is a woman in her twenties or thirties in good health and CMV-seronegative. The CDR3 runs from the conserved cysteine through the conserved F or W. The order of the fields is clone size, V gene, J gene, CDR3 protein. A row's size may be missing; if present it is once, few, many or a size class.

>NA|TRBV19|TRBJ2-2
CASSSGADRVFTGELFF
>NA|TRBV27|TRBJ2-6
CASSLRGTDHSGANVLTF
>NA|TRBV7-2|TRBJ1-1
CASSWTGVVTEAFF
>NA|TRBV6-1|TRBJ2-3
CASRVAGVSTDTQYF
>NA|TRBV27|TRBJ1-1
CASSSTGQKNTEAFF
>few|TRBV28|TRBJ2-7
CASSLYGDTLSYEQYF
>NA|TRBV11-1|TRBJ1-4
CASSLEPGNEKLFF
>few|TRBV25-1|TRBJ1-1
CASIRGNTEAFF
>NA|TRBV19|TRBJ1-5
CASTMGGQGQPQHF
>NA|TRBV27|TRBJ2-7
CASSLTVIGTSHLYEQYF
>NA|TRBV27|TRBJ1-1
CASSLMTEPTLAFF
>once|TRBV18|TRBJ2-7
CASSPRGRAASYEQYF
>NA|TRBV11-3|TRBJ2-1
CASSLGSSYNEQFF
>NA|TRBV6-5|TRBJ1-5
CASSPSPGGNQPQHF
>NA|TRBV6-4|TRBJ2-5
CASSATVGGRETQYF
>once|TRBV4-3|TRBJ2-7
CASSAQGTYEQYF
>NA|TRBV28|TRBJ2-7
CASISPGLTPYYEQYF
>NA|TRBV5-1|TRBJ2-7
CASSVDRDGYEQYF
>NA|TRBV27|NA
CASTPGRDSSYEQYF
>NA|TRBV18|TRBJ2-5
CASSPGSGQETQYF